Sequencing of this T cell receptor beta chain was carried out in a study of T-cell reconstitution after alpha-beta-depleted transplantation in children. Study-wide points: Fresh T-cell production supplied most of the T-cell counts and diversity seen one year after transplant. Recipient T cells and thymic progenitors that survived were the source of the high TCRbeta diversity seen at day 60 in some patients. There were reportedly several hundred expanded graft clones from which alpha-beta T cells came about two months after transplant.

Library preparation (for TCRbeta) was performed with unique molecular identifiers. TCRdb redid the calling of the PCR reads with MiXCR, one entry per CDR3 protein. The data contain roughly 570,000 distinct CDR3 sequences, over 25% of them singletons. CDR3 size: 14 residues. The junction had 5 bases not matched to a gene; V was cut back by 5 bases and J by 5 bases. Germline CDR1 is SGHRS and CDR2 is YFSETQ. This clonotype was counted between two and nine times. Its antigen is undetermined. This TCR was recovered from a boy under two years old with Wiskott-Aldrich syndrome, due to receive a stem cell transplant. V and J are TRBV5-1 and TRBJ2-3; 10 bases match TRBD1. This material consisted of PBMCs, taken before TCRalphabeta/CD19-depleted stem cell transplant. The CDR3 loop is CASSIRDRGDTQYF. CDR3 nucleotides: TGCGCCAGCAGTATACGGGACAGGGGAGATACGCAGTATTTT.